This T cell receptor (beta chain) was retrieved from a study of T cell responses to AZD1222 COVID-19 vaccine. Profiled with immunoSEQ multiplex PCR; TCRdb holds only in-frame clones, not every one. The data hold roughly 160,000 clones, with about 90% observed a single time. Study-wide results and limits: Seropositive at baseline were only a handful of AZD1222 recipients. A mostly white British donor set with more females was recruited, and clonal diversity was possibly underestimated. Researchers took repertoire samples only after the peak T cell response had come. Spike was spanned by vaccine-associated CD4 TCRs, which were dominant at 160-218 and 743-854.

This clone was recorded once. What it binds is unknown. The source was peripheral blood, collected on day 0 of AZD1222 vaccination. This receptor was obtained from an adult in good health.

The CDR3 bases are TGTGCCACCAGCAGACTCTTTCCGGGCTCCGGAGGCAATCAGCCCCAGCATTTT. This sequence encodes CATSRLFPGSGGNQPQHF. V usage is TRBV15 and J usage is TRBJ1-5; D not certain. The V end lost 2 bases, the J end lost 2 bases, and 19 bases lay between the germline ends. This CDR3 region has 18 residues. Germline V CDR1 and CDR2: LNHNV, YYDKDF (reference sequence).